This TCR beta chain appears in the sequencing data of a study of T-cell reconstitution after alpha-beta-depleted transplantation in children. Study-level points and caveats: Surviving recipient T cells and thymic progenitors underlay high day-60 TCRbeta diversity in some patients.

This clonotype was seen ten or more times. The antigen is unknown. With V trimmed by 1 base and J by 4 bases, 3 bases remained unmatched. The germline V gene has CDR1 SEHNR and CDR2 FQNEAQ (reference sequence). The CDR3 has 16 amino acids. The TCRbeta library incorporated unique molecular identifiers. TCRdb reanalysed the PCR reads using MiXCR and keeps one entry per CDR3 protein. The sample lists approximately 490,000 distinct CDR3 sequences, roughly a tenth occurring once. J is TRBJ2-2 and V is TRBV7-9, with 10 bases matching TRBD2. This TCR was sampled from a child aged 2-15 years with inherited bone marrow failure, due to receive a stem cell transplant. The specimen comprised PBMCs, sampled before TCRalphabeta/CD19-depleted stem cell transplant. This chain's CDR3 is CASSLVLAGVTGELFF. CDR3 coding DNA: TGTGCCAGCAGCTTAGTCCTAGCGGGAGTCACCGGGGAGCTGTTTTTT. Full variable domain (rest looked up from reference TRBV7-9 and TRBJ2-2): DTGVSQNPRHKITKRGQNVTFRCDPISEHNRLYWYRQTLGQGPEFLTYFQNEAQLEKSRLLSDRFSAERPKGSFSTLEIQRTEQGDSAMYLCASSLVLAGVTGELFFGEGSRLTVL.